This T cell receptor beta chain was identified in a study of T cells after yellow fever vaccination. Points from the study as a whole: Most clones from primary vaccination resurfaced after the booster (around 95% CD4, more than 75% CD8). Highly abundant clonotypes carried over from the bulk population could end up in FACS-sorted repertoires as contaminants.

TCRdb recomputed calls from the 5' RACE reads with MiXCR, one row per CDR3 protein. The sample holds about 300,000 distinct CDR3 sequences, around 6.8% seen once. Germline loops: CDR1 SGHTA, CDR2 FQGNSA. Trimming took 0 bases from V and 6 from J, leaving 11 bases between them. The CDR3 runs 14 residues. This clonotype has at least ten counts. The antigen is unknown. This receptor was identified in a man aged 18 to 30 who received the YFV17D yellow fever vaccine. The sample here was PBMCs, taken about 41 days after the first yellow fever vaccination. The genes are TRBV7-2 and TRBJ2-5, with TRBD1 as a possible D gene (5 bases). This chain's CDR3 is CASSLAKGRKTQYF. CDR3 coding DNA: TGTGCCAGCAGCTTAGCGAAGGGGCGAAAGACCCAGTACTTC.